The 18 T cell receptor beta chains in this list originate from one sample, sequenced in a study of T cells after yellow fever vaccination. TCRdb analysed the 5' RACE reads with MiXCR anew, one entry per CDR3 protein. The sample lists over 45,000 distinct CDR3 sequences; about 6.6% were seen once. The material sequenced was CD8+ T cells sorted from PBMCs, taken on the day of the first yellow fever vaccination. These receptors originate from a man between 18 and 29 years old who received the YFV17D yellow fever vaccine.

The chain links TRBV4-1 to TRBJ1-1, with D unresolved. This CDR3 region has 13 residues. Trimming took off 2 bases at V and 5 bases at J, with 9 bases between the two ends. Looked up from germline, CDR1 is MGHRA and CDR2 is YSYEKL. The chain's CDR3 is CASSQNGVTEAFF. As DNA, the CDR3 is TGCGCCAGCAGCCAAAACGGGGTTACTGAAGCTTTCTTT.

The CDR3 is CASSTSDGYEQYV. As DNA, the CDR3 is TGTGCCAGTAGTACCAGCGACGGCTACGAGCAGTACGTC. The rearrangement links TRBV19 to TRBJ2-7; no reliable D call. This CDR3 comprises 13 residues. V lost 4 bases, J lost 3 bases, and 10 bases lay in between. Per germline, CDR1 LNHDA and CDR2 SQIVND (reference sequence).

Worth noting for this clonotype: The germline gene is not matched at one end of the junction; a read error may be the cause. The rearrangement links TRBV5-6 to TRBJ2-5, with a tentative D call TRBD2 (6 bases). The CDR3 has 14 amino acids. Per the germline V gene, CDR1 is SGHDT and CDR2 is YYEEEE. As DNA, the CDR3 is TGTGACAGCAGCTTGGACGGGGGATCAGAGACCCAGTACTTC. Translating gives CDSSLDGGSETQYF.

This chain uses TRBV6-1 with TRBJ2-7, with a tentative D call TRBD1 (6 bases). CDR3 length: 15 amino acids. The V gene's germline CDR1 is MNHNS and CDR2 SASEGT. Trimming took off 8 bases at V and 0 bases at J, with 17 bases between the two ends. DNA for the CDR3: TGTGCCAGCCGAACTACCCGGGACATCTCCTACGAGCAGTACGTC. Protein: CASRTTRDISYEQYV.

This clonotype appeared many times. The genes are TRBV6-2 or TRBV6-3 and TRBJ2-7, with TRBD2 matching 10 bases. V shed 5 bases and J 3 bases; nucleotides not matched to a gene: 10. CDR1 MNHEY and CDR2 SVGEGT come from the germline V gene. This CDR3 spans 16 amino acids. CDR3 region: CASSTTRTSGYYEQYF. The CDR3 DNA reads TGTGCCAGCAGTACCACCCGGACTAGCGGTTACTACGAGCAGTACTTC.

This clonotype came up many times. This sequence joins TRBV4-1 and TRBJ1-5; TRBD1 matches at 7 bases. This CDR3 region has 15 residues. The V gene end was trimmed by 3 bases and the J gene end by 4 bases; junction bases not matched to a gene: 6. Germline values: CDR1 MGHRA, CDR2 YSYEKL. CDR3: CASSQVKGQNQPQHF. The CDR3 region has the DNA TGCGCCAGCAGCCAGGTAAAGGGACAGAATCAGCCCCAGCATTTT.

This clonotype was seen once. In DNA form, the CDR3 reads TGTGCCAGCAGCTTAAGAACTCCAGGGACCCAGTACTTC. It codes for CASSLRTPGTQYF. This chain links TRBV7-6 with TRBJ2-5; D call uncertain. From germline, CDR1 is SGHVS and CDR2 FNYEAQ. V shed 2 bases and J shed 7 bases, with 11 bases lying between them. The CDR3 has 13 residues.

This clonotype was observed a handful of times. The CDR3 loop reads CASSLTGPPLHF. CDR3 nucleotides: TGTGCCAGCAGCTTAACGGGGCCACCCCTCCACTTT. The chain employs TRBV11-1 and TRBJ1-6; D is perhaps TRBD1 (5 bases). The CDR3 contains 12 residues. Germline lookup yields CDR1 SGHAT and CDR2 FQDESV (reference sequence). Trimming stripped 2 bases from V and 11 bases from J, with 7 bases between.

The table lists this clonotype with many counts. The chain links TRBV6-5 to TRBJ2-7; D is unresolved. Per the germline V gene, CDR1 is MNHEY and CDR2 is SVGAGI. V was pared by 0 bases and J by 7 bases, with 19 bases between. The CDR3 loop spans 16 amino acids. The CDR3 DNA reads as TGTGCCAGCAGTTACTCGCCCCGGACGGTGGTTACGGAGCAGTACTTC. Amino acids: CASSYSPRTVVTEQYF.

V is TRBV20-1 and J is TRBJ1-1, with TRBD1 matching 9 bases. Germline assignment: CDR1 DFQATT and CDR2 SNEGSKA (reference sequence). There are 17 residues in the CDR3. V dropped 0 bases and J dropped 9; count of bases not matched to a gene: 17. CDR3 DNA sequence: TGCAGTGCTAGAGATTCGGACAGGGGAATATTTAAGCCACAAGCTTTCTTT. Encoded protein: CSARDSDRGIFKPQAFF.

With regard to this clonotype: This may be a read error: a much more frequent sequence differs by one nucleotide. V is TRBV6-1 and J is TRBJ1-5; D unresolved. The CDR3 length is 14 residues. V was pared by 5 bases and J by 2 bases, with 10 bases between. CDR1 is MNHNS, CDR2 SASEGT, per germline. CDR3 loop: CASSHFFGNQPQHF. In nucleotides, the CDR3 is TGTGCCAGCAGTCATTTTTTTGGCAATCAGCCCCAGCATTTT.

The chain employs TRBV5-1 and TRBJ2-1; 10 nucleotides agree with TRBD1. Germline V gene lookup returns CDR1 SGHRS and CDR2 YFSETQ. The V gene end was trimmed by 5 bases and the J gene end by 5 bases; junction bases not matched to a gene: 7. The CDR3 has 15 residues. CDR3 protein: CASRGDRGGHNEQFF. CDR3 DNA: TGCGCCAGCAGAGGGGACAGGGGTGGCCACAATGAGCAGTTCTTC.

The V gene is TRBV4-3, the J gene TRBJ2-7; possibly TRBD1 or TRBD2 for D (5 bases each). The CDR3 loop spans 15 amino acids. Trimming removed 0 bases from V and 3 bases from J, with 12 bases in between. The V gene's germline CDR1 is LGHNA and CDR2 YSLEER. Here the CDR3 reads CASSQEEGRGYEQYF. As DNA, the CDR3 is TGCGCCAGCAGCCAAGAAGAGGGAAGGGGCTACGAGCAGTACTTC.

This clonotype was seen repeatedly, ten times or more. The chain uses TRBV4-1 and TRBJ1-1; D perhaps matches TRBD1 (5 bases). V gave up 1 base and J gave up 1 base, with 10 bases separating them. The CDR3 extends over 15 amino acids. Germline V lookup: CDR1 MGHRA, CDR2 YSYEKL. CDR3 nucleotides: TGCGCCAGCAGCCAAGTATGGAGGGGGAACACTGAAGCTTTCTTT. Amino acids: CASSQVWRGNTEAFF.

At least ten counts were recorded for this clonotype. The V call is TRBV27, the J call TRBJ2-3, with 7 bases lining up with TRBD2. The CDR3 runs to 16 residues. The trim removed 5 bases at V and 0 bases at J, leaving 8 bases unmatched. Germline values: CDR1 MNHEY, CDR2 SMNVEV (reference sequence). CDR3 sequence: CASSAGSGGSTDTQYF. The CDR3 DNA is TGTGCCAGCAGTGCGGGATCCGGGGGGAGCACAGATACGCAGTATTTT.

This clonotype was found a few times. The chain recombines TRBV4-1 with TRBJ2-3; maybe TRBD1 (5 bases). Germline V gene lookup returns CDR1 MGHRA and CDR2 YSYEKL. The CDR3 contains 13 residues. V shed 1 base and J shed 5 bases, with 7 bases lying between them. The CDR3 nucleotides are TGCGCCAGCAGCCAAGGAACAGGAGATACGCAGTATTTT. It translates to CASSQGTGDTQYF.

The J gene is TRBJ1-5, the V gene TRBV6-2 or TRBV6-3; 10 positions agree with TRBD1. The ends lost 6 bases at V and 8 bases at J; junction bases unmatched: 13. The CDR3 is 16 amino acids. The germline V gene has CDR1 MNHEY and CDR2 SVGEGT. CDR3 in DNA: TGTGCCAGCAGGGGAGGGACAGGGGAGCTCTATGAGCCCCAGCATTTT. This sequence encodes CASRGGTGELYEPQHF.

This clonotype came up once. A much more abundant neighbour one base away suggests this may be a read error. J is TRBJ2-7 and V is TRBV10-3; D is possibly TRBD2 (5 bases). Germline loops: CDR1 ENHRY, CDR2 SYGVKD. Deletions cut 4 bases from V and 5 bases from J, with 15 bases between. The CDR3 sequence is 14 residues long. The CDR3 region is CAISGPGMSHEQYV. In DNA form, the CDR3 reads TGTGCCATCAGTGGCCCCGGGATGTCCCACGAGCAGTACGTC.